The present TCR beta chain was sequenced within a study of T cells in Graves' hyperthyroidism and ophthalmopathy. Overall study results and limits: Ophthalmopathy and stable hyperthyroidism were told apart by a 13 V-J model.

This clonotype was counted at least ten times. Its antigen is not known. CDR1 and CDR2 (germline): SQVTM, ANQGSEA. The CDR3 runs 12 residues. V lost 6 bases, J lost 4 bases, and 12 bases lay in between. RNA transcripts gave rise to amplified TCR beta CDR3 regions. Carried out on the TCR CDR3, a first-round RT-PCR used the HTBI primer set. A single record per CDR3 protein comes from TCRdb applying MiXCR to the multiplex PCR reads. Among 360,000 or so distinct CDR3 sequences listed, around 18% were seen once. Ophthalmopathy patients all had a Clinical Activity Score of at least 3, a NOSPECS grade of at least 4 and disease under 3 months old.

The clonotype was recovered from a woman in her forties with Graves' ophthalmopathy. This chain joins TRBV29-1 and TRBJ1-1; TRBD1 is a possible D gene (6 bases). The specimen sequenced was blood. The CDR3: CSVGRGGTEAFF. Here the CDR3 DNA reads TGCAGCGTGGGCAGGGGCGGCACTGAAGCTTTCTTT.